The sequence of this T cell receptor beta chain was determined in a study of identical twins. The CDR3 sequence is 15 residues long. Trimming removed 5 bases from V and 5 bases from J; junction bases left unmatched: 8. Germline loops: CDR1 MNHEY, CDR2 SVGEGT. TCRdb re-derived calls from the 5' RACE reads in MiXCR, one entry per CDR3 protein. Of a few hundred thousand distinct CDR3 sequences detected, 9.6% appear once; the ten largest clones hold around 3.2%. The sample also formed part of further work on yellow fever vaccine responses in identical twins.

The clonotype was recovered from a woman aged 18-29 years in good health. The V and J genes are TRBV6-2 or TRBV6-3 and TRBJ2-5, with 10 bases matching TRBD2. Sequenced sample: PBMCs. Here the CDR3 DNA reads TGTGCCAGCAGTCCTGAGCGGGAGGGCCTGGAGACCCAGTACTTC. It specifies CASSPEREGLETQYF.